Below, 9 T cell receptor beta chains from the same sample are listed, as sequenced in a study of metastatic and nonmetastatic thyroid tumors. Patients had received no treatment of any kind before thyroid surgery. MiXCR re-clonotyped the PCR reads for TCRdb. The sample carries thousands of clones, about 22% recorded once. Sample: tumor tissue. Receptors were obtained from a female donor with papillary thyroid cancer or a benign thyroid nodule (not recorded which). Some clones in this sample may be carry-over from other donors' samples.

About this clone itself: The junction and the germline gene differ at one end; a read error may be behind it. The gene calls are TRBV4-2 and TRBJ2-7; the D gene is possibly TRBD2 (5 bases). Per germline, CDR1 LGHNA and CDR2 YNFKEQ. This CDR3 contains 13 residues. CDR3 DNA sequence: TGTGCCAGCCGCAACAGCGGCTCCTCCGAGCAGTACTTC. This sequence encodes CASRNSGSSEQYF.

V gene TRBV10-3 combines with J gene TRBJ2-1; no firm D call. Per the germline V gene, CDR1 is ENHRY and CDR2 is SYGVKD. Trimming cost V 0 bases and J 10 bases, with 7 bases left between them. This CDR3 has 12 residues. In nucleotides, the CDR3 is TGTGCCATCAGTGAGTCAGGCCAGGAGCAGTTCTTC. Protein product: CAISESGQEQFF.

This clone was counted only a few times. The V and J genes are TRBV6-6 and TRBJ1-2; D may be TRBD1 (6 bases). The CDR3 contains 14 residues. The V gene's germline CDR1 is MNHNY and CDR2 SVGAGI (reference sequence). Trimming removed 2 bases from V and 8 bases from J, with 15 bases in between. The CDR3 bases are TGTGCCAGCAGTTACGGGGGCAGGTACCCGGGCTACACCTTC. Amino acids: CASSYGGRYPGYTF.

By proportion, this clone is medium-sized. In DNA, the CDR3 is TGTGCCAGCAGTGGCGTTGGGGGGTACTCAGGGACTAGCGGGGAAGAGCAGTACTTC. Its protein product is CASSGVGGYSGTSGEEQYF. The V call is TRBV25-1, the J call TRBJ2-7; TRBD2 aligns across 13 bases. This CDR3 spans 19 amino acids. Germline V gene data show CDR1 as MGHDK and CDR2 as SYGVNS. V trimming: 4 bases; J trimming: 7 bases; junction bases outside the gene matches: 19.

This clone appeared once. Sequence at one end of the junction differs from germline and may be a read error. The CDR3 here is CASSARQGGFSSPLHF. CDR3 nucleotide sequence: TGTGCCAGCAGCGCCCGACAGGGAGGCTTCTCGTCACCCCTCCACTTT. V is TRBV5-1 and J is TRBJ1-6; the match to TRBD1 covers 7 bases. Germline V gene data show CDR1 as SGHRS and CDR2 as YFSETQ. CDR3 size: 16 residues.

A remark on this clone: A junction end diverges from the germline sequence, so it may reflect a read error. The chain joins TRBV20-1 to TRBJ2-3; either TRBD1 or TRBD2 may fit D (5 bases each). The CDR3 spans 15 residues. Germline loops: CDR1 DFQATT, CDR2 SNEGSKA (reference sequence). CDR3 bases: TGCAGTGCCGTATTCCGTGAGGGCGAGACAGATACGCAGTGTTTT. It is translated as CSAVFREGETDTQCF.

This clone was observed a handful of times. This chain connects TRBV6-4 to TRBJ2-3; the match to TRBD1 covers 7 bases. This CDR3 is built from 15 residues. Germline CDR1 is MRHNA and CDR2 is SNTAGT. The ends lost 8 bases at V and 3 bases at J; junction bases unmatched: 11. The CDR3 loop reads CASFQQGSGTDTQYF. CDR3 DNA sequence: TGTGCCAGCTTTCAACAGGGGAGCGGTACAGATACGCAGTATTTT.

This clone was counted a few times. The CDR3, as DNA: TGTGCCAGCAGACCCTGGTCCAGGGGTAGTGACCTATATGGCTACACCTTC. Residues: CASRPWSRGSDLYGYTF. The chain has TRBV6-2 or TRBV6-3 and TRBJ1-2; D perhaps matches TRBD1 (6 bases). Trimming stripped 6 bases from V and 5 bases from J, with 25 bases between. This CDR3 spans 17 amino acids. Germline V lookup: CDR1 MNHEY, CDR2 SVGEGT.

Written as DNA, the CDR3 is TGCGCCAGCAGCACGACGACGGTGCCCTACGAGCAGTACTTC. This sequence encodes CASSTTTVPYEQYF. J is TRBJ2-7 and V is TRBV5-1; D is unresolved. The V end lost 4 bases, the J end lost 2 bases, and 13 bases lay between the germline ends. The CDR3 is made up of 14 amino acids. CDR1 is SGHRS, CDR2 YFSETQ, per germline.